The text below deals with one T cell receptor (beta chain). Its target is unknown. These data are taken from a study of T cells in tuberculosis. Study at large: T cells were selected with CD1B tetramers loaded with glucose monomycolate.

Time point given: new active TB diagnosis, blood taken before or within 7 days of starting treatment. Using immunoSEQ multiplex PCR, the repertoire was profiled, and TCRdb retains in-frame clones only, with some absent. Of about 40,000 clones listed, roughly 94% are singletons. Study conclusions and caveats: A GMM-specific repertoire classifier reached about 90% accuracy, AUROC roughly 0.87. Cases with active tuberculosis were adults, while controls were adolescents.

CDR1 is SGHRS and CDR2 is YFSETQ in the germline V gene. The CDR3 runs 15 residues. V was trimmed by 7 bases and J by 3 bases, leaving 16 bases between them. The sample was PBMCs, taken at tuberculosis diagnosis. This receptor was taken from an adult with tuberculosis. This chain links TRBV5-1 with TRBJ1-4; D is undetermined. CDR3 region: CASRRGSAANEKLFF. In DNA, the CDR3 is TGCGCCAGCCGCCGAGGTTCCGCGGCTAATGAAAAACTGTTTTTT.